This record covers a single T cell receptor beta chain. Germline V CDR1 and CDR2: SEHNR, FQNEAQ (reference sequence). Trimming removed 2 bases from V and 2 bases from J; junction bases left unmatched: 0. The CDR3 has 14 amino acids. In the original processing: Reference gene primer amplification gave nucleated cell count estimates. Data came from immunoSEQ multiplex PCR; TCRdb stores just in-frame clones and leaves some out. The V and J calls and the clone size are those of that table, but D and trimming were determined from the DNA. In the table there are approximately 82,000 clones, around 81% of which are singletons. This sample was taken from a study of blood T cell repertoires in COVID-19. Background on the study: Spain, Italy and the United States supplied samples that represented acute and convalescent COVID-19. Nucleic acid was either cDNA or gDNA, and it came from T cells, B-cell-depleted T cells, or PBMCs.

The chain recombines TRBV7-9 with TRBJ2-7, with 10 nucleotides matching TRBD2. This clonotype was obtained from a woman between 70 and 85 years old with active or convalescent COVID-19. The sample was peripheral blood. The CDR3 nucleotides are TGTGCCAGCAGCTTACTAGCGGGGGCCTACGAGCAGTACTTC. Translating gives CASSLLAGAYEQYF.